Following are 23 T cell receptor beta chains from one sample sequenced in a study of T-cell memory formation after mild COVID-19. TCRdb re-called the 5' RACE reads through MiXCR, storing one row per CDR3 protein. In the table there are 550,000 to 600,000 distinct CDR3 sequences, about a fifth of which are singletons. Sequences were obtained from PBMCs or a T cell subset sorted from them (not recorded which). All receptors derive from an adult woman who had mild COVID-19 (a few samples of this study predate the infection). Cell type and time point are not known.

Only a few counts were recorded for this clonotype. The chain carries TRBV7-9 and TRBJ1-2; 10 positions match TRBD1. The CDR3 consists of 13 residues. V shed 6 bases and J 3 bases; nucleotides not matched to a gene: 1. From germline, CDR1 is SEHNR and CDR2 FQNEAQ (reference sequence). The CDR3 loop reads CASRGTGDYGYTF. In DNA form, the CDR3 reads TGTGCCAGCAGAGGGACAGGGGACTATGGCTACACCTTC.

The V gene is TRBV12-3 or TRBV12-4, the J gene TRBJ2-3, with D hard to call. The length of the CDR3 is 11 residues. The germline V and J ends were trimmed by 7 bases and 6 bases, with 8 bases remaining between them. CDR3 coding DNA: TGTGCCAGCAAGGGTTGGGATACGCAGTATTTT. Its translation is CASKGWDTQYF.

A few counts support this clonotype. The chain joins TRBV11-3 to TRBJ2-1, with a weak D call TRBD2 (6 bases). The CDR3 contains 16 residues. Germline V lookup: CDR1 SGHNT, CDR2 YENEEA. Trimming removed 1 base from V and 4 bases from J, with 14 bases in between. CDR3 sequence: CASSLVGTQMYNEQFF. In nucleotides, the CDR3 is TGTGCCAGCAGCTTAGTGGGGACTCAAATGTACAATGAGCAGTTCTTC.

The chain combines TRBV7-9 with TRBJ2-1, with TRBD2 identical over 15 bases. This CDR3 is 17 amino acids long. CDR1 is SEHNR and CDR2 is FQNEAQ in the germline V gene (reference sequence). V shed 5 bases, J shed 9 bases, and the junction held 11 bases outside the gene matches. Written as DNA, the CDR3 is TGTGCCAGCAGCGTATTTGACTTGGGACTAGCGGGAGGTGAGCAGTTCTTC. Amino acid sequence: CASSVFDLGLAGGEQFF.

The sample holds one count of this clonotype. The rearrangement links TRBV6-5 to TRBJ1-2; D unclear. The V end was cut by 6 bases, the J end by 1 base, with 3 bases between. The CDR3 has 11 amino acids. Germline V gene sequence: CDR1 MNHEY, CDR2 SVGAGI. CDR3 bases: TGTGCCAGCAGGAGTAACTATGGCTACACCTTC. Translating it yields CASRSNYGYTF.

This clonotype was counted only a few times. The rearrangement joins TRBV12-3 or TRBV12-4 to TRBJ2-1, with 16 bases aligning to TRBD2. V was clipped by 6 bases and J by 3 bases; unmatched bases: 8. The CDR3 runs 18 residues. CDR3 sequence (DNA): TGTGCCAGCAGGGGACTAGCGGGGGGGCCATCTTACTACAATGAGCAGTTCTTC. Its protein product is CASRGLAGGPSYYNEQFF.

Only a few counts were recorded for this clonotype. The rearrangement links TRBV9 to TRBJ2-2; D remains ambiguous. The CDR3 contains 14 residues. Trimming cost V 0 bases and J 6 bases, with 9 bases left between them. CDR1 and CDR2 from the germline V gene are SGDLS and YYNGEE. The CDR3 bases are TGTGCCAGCAGCGTAGCCAGGTCTGCCGGGGAGCTGTTTTTT. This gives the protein CASSVARSAGELFF.

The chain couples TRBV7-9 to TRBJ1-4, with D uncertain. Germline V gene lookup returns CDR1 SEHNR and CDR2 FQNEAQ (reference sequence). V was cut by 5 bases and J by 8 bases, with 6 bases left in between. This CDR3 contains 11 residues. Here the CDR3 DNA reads TGTGCCAGCAGCCCGGGGGAAAAACTGTTTTTT. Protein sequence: CASSPGEKLFF.

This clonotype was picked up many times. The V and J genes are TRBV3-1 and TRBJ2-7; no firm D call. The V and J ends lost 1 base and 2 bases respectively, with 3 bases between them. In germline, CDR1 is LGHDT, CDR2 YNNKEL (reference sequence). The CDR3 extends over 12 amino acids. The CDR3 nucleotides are TGTGCCAGCAGCCAAGTCCCCTACGAGCAGTACTTC. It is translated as CASSQVPYEQYF.

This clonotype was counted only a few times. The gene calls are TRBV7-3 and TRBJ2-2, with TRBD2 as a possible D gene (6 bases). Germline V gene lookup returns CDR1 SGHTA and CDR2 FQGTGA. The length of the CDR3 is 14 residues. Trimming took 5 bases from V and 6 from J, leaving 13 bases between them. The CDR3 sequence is CASSPIGEAGELFF. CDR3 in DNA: TGTGCCAGCAGCCCTATCGGGGAGGCCGGGGAGCTGTTTTTT.

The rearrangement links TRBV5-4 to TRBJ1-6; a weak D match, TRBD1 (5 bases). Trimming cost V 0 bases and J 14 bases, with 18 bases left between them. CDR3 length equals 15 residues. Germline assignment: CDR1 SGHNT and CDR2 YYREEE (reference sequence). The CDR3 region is CASSLGGGASLSLHF. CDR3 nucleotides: TGTGCCAGCAGCTTGGGGGGGGGAGCGTCTTTATCCCTCCACTTT.

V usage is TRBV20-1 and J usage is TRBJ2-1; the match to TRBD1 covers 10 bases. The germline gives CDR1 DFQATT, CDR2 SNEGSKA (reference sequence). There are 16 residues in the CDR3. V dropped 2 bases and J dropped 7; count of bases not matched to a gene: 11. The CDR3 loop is CSARISGTGVGNEQFF. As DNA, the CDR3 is TGCAGTGCTAGAATCTCCGGGACAGGGGTAGGGAATGAGCAGTTCTTC.

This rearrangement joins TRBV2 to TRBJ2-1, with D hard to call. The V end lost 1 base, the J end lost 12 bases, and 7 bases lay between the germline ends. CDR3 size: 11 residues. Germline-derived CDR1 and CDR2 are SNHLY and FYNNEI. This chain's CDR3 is CASSEEAGQFF. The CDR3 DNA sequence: TGTGCCAGCAGTGAAGAGGCAGGGCAGTTCTTC.

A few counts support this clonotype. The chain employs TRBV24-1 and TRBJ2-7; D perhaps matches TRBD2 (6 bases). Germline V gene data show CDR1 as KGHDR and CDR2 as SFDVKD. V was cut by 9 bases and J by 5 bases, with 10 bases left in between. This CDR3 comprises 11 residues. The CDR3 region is CATARGHEQYF. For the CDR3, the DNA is TGTGCCACCGCGCGGGGCCACGAGCAGTACTTC.

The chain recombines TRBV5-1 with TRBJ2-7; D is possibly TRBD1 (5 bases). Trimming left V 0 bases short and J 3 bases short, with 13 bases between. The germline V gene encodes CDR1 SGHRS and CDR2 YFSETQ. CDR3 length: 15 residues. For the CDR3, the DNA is TGCGCCAGCAGCTTGGGGCAGGGCGACGGCTACGAGCAGTACTTC. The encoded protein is CASSLGQGDGYEQYF.

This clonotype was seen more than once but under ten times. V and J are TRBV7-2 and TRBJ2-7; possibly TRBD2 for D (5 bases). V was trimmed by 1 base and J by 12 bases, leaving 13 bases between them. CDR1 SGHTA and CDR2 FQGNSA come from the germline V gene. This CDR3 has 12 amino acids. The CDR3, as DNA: TGTGCCAGCAGCTTAGGGACGACCGGGGTGTACTTC. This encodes CASSLGTTGVYF.

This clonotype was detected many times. The DNA of the CDR3 is TGCAGTGCTAGTGGGACAGCAGAAGCTTTCTTT. Its translation is CSASGTAEAFF. The V gene is TRBV20-1, the J gene TRBJ1-1, with 7 nucleotides matching TRBD1. V was clipped by 3 bases and J by 8 bases; unmatched bases: 3. The CDR3 has 11 residues. CDR1 is DFQATT and CDR2 is SNEGSKA in the germline V gene (reference sequence).

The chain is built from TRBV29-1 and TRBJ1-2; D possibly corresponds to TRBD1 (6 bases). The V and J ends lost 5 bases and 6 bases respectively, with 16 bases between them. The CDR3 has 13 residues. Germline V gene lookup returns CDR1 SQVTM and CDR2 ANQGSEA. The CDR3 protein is CSVLDSASNGYTF. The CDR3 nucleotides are TGCAGCGTTTTGGACAGCGCCTCGAATGGCTACACCTTC.

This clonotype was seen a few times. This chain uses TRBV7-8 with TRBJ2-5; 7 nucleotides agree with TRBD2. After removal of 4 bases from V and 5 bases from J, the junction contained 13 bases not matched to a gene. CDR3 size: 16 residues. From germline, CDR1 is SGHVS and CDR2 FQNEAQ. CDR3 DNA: TGTGCCAGCAGCTGGTATGGGGGGAGGGCCGCGGAGACCCAGTACTTC. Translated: CASSWYGGRAAETQYF.

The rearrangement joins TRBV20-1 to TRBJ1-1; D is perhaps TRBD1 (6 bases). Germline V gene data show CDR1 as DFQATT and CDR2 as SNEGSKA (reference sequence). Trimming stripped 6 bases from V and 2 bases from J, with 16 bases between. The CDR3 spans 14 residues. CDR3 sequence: CSALPGDINTEAFF. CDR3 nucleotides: TGCAGTGCCCTTCCGGGGGACATCAACACTGAAGCTTTCTTT.

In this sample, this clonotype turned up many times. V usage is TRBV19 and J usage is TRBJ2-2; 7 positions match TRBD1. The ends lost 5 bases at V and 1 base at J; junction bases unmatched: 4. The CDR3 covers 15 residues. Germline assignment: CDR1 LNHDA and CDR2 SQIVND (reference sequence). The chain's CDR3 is CASSSTGVNTGELFF. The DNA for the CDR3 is TGTGCCAGTAGTTCAACAGGGGTGAACACCGGGGAGCTGTTTTTT. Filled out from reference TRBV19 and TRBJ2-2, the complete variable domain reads DGGITQSPKYLFRKEGQNVTLSCEQNLNHDAMYWYRQDPGQGLRLIYYSQIVNDFQKGDIAEGYSVSREKKESFPLTVTSAQKNPTAFYLCASSSTGVNTGELFFGEGSRLTVL.

The CDR3 protein is CASSSLGQGNEQFF. As DNA, the CDR3 is TGCGCCAGCAGCTCCCTGGGACAGGGCAATGAGCAGTTCTTC. The chain joins TRBV5-1 to TRBJ2-1, with TRBD1 matching 9 bases. The germline V gene has CDR1 SGHRS and CDR2 YFSETQ. V was pared by 3 bases and J by 6 bases, with 4 bases of the junction left unmatched. The CDR3 runs to 14 residues.

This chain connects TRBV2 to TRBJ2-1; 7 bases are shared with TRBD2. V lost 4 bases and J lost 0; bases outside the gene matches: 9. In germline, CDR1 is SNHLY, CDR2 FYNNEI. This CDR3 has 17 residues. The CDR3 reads CASSGNLAASSYNEQFF. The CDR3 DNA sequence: TGTGCCAGCAGTGGGAACCTAGCGGCTAGCTCCTACAATGAGCAGTTCTTC.